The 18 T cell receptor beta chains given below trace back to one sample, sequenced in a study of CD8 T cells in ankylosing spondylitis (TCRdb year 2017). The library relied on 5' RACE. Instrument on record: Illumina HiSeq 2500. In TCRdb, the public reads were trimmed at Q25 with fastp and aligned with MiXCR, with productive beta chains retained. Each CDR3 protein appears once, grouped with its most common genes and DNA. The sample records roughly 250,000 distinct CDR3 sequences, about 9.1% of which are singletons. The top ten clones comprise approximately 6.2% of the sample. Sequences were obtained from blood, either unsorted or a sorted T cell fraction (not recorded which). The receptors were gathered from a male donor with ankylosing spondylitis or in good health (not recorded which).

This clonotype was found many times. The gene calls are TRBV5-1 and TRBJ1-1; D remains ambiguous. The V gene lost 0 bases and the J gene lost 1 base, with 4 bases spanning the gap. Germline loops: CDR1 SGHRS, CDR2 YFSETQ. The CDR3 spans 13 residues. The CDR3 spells CASSLVANTEAFF. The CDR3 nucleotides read TGCGCCAGCAGCTTGGTGGCGAACACTGAAGCTTTCTTT.

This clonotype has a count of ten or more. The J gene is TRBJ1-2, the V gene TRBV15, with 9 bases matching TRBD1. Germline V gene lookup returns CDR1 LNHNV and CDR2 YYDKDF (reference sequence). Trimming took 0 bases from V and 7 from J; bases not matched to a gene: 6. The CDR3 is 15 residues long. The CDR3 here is CATSREWDRASGYTF. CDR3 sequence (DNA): TGTGCCACCAGCAGAGAATGGGACAGGGCTTCTGGCTACACCTTC.

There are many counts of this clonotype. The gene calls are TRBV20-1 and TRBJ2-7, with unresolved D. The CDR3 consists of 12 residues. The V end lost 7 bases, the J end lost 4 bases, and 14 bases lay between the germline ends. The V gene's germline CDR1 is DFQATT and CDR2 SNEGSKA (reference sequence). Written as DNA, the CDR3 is TGCAGTGGCAGAGGTTTGGGTTACGAGCAGTACTTC. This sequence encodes CSGRGLGYEQYF.

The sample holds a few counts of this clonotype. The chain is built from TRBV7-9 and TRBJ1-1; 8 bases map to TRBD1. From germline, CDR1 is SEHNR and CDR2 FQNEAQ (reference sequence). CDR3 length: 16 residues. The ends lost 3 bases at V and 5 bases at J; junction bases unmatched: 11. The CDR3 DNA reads TGTGCCAGCAGCTTTCCTGCCCGGACAGGGAGGACTGAAGCTTTCTTT. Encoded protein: CASSFPARTGRTEAFF.

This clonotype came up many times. CDR3 DNA sequence: TGTGCCAGCACGCCCGGGGGGGGATACAATGAGCAGTTCTTC. Its protein is CASTPGGGYNEQFF. The chain combines TRBV12-3 or TRBV12-4 with TRBJ2-1, with TRBD2 identical over 8 bases. This CDR3 is built from 14 residues. V trimming: 7 bases; J trimming: 4 bases; junction bases outside the gene matches: 6.

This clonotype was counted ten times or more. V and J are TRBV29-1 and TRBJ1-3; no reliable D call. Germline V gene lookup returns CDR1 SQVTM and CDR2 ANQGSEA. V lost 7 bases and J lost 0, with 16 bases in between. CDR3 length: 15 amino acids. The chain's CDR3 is CSALLASGSGNTIYF. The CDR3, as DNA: TGCAGCGCACTATTGGCTTCGGGCTCTGGAAACACCATATATTTT.

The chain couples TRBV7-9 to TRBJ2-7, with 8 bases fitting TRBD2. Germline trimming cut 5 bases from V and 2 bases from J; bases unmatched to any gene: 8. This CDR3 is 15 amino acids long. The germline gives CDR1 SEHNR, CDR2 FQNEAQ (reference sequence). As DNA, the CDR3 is TGTGCCAGCAGCCTCTCCACTAGCGGAGCCTACGAGCAGTACTTC. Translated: CASSLSTSGAYEQYF.

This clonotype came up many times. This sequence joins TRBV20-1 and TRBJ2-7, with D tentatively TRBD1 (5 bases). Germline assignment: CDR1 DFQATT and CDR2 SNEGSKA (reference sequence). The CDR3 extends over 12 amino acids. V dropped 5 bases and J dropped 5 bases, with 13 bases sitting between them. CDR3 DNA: TGCAGTGCTTCCCGGGCAGGGAACGAGCAGTACTTC. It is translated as CSASRAGNEQYF.

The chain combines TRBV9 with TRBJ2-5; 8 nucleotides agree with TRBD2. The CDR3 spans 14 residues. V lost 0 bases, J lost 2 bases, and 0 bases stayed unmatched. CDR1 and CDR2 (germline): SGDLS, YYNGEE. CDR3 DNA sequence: TGTGCCAGCAGCGTAGTAGCGGGGCAAGAGACCCAGTACTTC. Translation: CASSVVAGQETQYF. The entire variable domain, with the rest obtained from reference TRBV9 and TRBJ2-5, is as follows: DSGVTQTPKHLITATGQRVTLRCSPRSGDLSVYWYQQSLDQGLQFLIQYYNGEERAKGNILERFSAQQFPDLHSELNLSSLELGDSALYFCASSVVAGQETQYFGPGTRLLVL.

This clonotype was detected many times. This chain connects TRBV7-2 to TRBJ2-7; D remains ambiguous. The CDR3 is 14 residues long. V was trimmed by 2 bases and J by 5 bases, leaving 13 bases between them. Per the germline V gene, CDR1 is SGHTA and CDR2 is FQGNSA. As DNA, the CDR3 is TGTGCCAGCAGCTTATATGCAGCAACCCACGAGCAGTACTTC. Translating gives CASSLYAATHEQYF.

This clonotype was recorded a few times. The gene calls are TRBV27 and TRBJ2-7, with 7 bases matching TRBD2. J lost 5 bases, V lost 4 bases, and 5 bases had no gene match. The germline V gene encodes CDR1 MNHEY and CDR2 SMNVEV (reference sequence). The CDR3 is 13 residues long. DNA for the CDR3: TGTGCCAGCAGTTGGTCCGCGGGAGACGAGCAGTACTTC. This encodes CASSWSAGDEQYF.

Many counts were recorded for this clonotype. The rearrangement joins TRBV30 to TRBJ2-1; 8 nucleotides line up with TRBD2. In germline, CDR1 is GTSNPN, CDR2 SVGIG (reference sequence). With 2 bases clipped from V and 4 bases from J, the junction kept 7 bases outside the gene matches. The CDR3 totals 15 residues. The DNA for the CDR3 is TGTGCCTGGAGTCGGGTTACGGGAGGGTACAATGAGCAGTTCTTC. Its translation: CAWSRVTGGYNEQFF.

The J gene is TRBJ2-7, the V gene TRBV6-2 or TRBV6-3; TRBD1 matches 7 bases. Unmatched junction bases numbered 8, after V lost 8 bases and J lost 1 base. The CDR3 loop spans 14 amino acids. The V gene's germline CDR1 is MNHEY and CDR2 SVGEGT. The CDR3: CASRPQGVSYEQYF. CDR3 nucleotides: TGTGCCAGCCGCCCTCAGGGGGTATCCTACGAGCAGTACTTC.

The CDR3 sequence: CAWRERRDPPRNEQFF. In nucleotides, the CDR3 is TGTGCCTGGAGGGAAAGAAGGGATCCACCCCGCAATGAGCAGTTCTTC. The chain recombines TRBV30 with TRBJ2-1; D remains unclear. The CDR3 is 16 amino acids. Germline V gene data show CDR1 as GTSNPN and CDR2 as SVGIG (reference sequence). V lost 3 bases and J 6 bases, leaving 21 bases between the germline ends.

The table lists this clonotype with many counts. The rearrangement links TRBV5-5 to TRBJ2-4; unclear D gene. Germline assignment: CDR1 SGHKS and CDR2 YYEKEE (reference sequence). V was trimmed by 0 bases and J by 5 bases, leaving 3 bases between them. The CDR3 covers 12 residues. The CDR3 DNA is TGTGCCAGCAGCTTGGTCCAAAACATTCAGTACTTC. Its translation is CASSLVQNIQYF.

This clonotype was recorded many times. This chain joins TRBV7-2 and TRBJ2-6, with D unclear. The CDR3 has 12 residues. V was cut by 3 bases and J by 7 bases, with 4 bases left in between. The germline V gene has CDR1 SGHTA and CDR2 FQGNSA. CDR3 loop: CASSFLANVLTF. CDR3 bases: TGTGCCAGCAGCTTCCTAGCCAACGTCCTGACTTTC.

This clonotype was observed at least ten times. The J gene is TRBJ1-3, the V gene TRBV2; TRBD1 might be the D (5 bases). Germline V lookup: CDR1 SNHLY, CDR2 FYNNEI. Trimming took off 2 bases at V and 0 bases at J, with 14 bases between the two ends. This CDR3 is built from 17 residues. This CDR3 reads CASSERSGRISGNTIYF. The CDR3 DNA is TGTGCCAGCAGTGAACGTTCGGGACGGATCTCTGGAAACACCATATATTTT.

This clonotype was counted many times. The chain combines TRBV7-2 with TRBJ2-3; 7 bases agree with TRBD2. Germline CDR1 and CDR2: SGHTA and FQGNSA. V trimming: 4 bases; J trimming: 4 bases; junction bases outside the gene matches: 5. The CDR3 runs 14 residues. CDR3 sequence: CASSSKRGADTQYF. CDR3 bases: TGTGCCAGCAGCTCAAAACGGGGGGCAGATACGCAGTATTTT. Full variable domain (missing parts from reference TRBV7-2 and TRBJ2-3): GAGVSQSPSNKVTEKGKDVELRCDPISGHTALYWYRQSLGQGLEFLIYFQGNSAPDKSGLPSDRFSAERTGGSVSTLTIQRTQQEDSAVYLCASSSKRGADTQYFGPGTRLTVL.